The 6 T cell receptor beta chains below come from one sample, sequenced in a study of blood T cell repertoires in COVID-19. Some clones are missing from TCRdb's copy, which holds only in-frame ones; the method was immunoSEQ multiplex PCR. The table shows about 200,000 clones, with 86% occurring only once. The material sequenced was peripheral blood. The receptors shown here come from a woman between 50 and 59 years old with acute or convalescent COVID-19.

The chain has TRBV7-2 and TRBJ1-5, with no clear D. This CDR3 has 13 residues. Trimming took off 5 bases at V and 3 bases at J, with 8 bases between the two ends. Germline V CDR1 and CDR2: SGHTA, FQGNSA. The CDR3 bases are TGTGCCAGCAGCGTGAGTTCCAATCAGCCCCAGCATTTT. This translates into CASSVSSNQPQHF.

The V gene is TRBV7-2, the J gene TRBJ2-7, with TRBD2 matching 9 bases. With 1 base clipped from V and 4 bases from J, the junction kept 8 bases outside the gene matches. The CDR3 covers 16 residues. Germline CDR1 SGHTA, CDR2 FQGNSA. CDR3 DNA sequence: TGTGCCAGCAGCTTAGTACCAGCGGGAGGAGGATACGAGCAGTACTTC. Translated, it gives CASSLVPAGGGYEQYF.

This clone was detected once. The chain is built from TRBV19 and TRBJ2-3; D may be TRBD2 (5 bases). Between the trimmed V and J ends, which lost 3 bases and 4 bases, there was a span of 8 bases. Germline V gene data show CDR1 as LNHDA and CDR2 as SQIVND (reference sequence). The CDR3 length is 13 residues. CDR3 in DNA: TGTGCCAGTAGTATTCCAGCGGCAGATACGCAGTATTTT. It codes for CASSIPAADTQYF. Combining the CDR3 with reference TRBV19 and TRBJ2-3 gives the whole variable domain DGGITQSPKYLFRKEGQNVTLSCEQNLNHDAMYWYRQDPGQGLRLIYYSQIVNDFQKGDIAEGYSVSREKKESFPLTVTSAQKNPTAFYLCASSIPAADTQYFGPGTRLTVL.

This clone showed up just a few times. This chain connects TRBV5-6 to TRBJ2-7; TRBD2 is a possible D gene (5 bases). Germline V lookup: CDR1 SGHDT, CDR2 YYEEEE. Trimming cost V 4 bases and J 1 base, with 6 bases left between them. CDR3 size: 12 residues. The CDR3 region is CASSEGSYEQYF. DNA for the CDR3: TGTGCCAGCAGCGAGGGTTCCTACGAGCAGTACTTC.

The rearrangement joins TRBV18 to TRBJ2-5; no definite D call. V lost 6 bases, J lost 0 bases, and 5 bases lay in between. Looked up from germline, CDR1 is KGHSH and CDR2 is LQKENI. This CDR3 is 12 amino acids long. The CDR3 loop reads CASSQYQETQYF. Written as DNA, the CDR3 is TGTGCCAGCTCCCAGTACCAAGAGACCCAGTACTTC.

The chain is built from TRBV6-2 or TRBV6-3 and TRBJ1-3; 7 bases align to TRBD1. The CDR3 covers 15 residues. Germline values: CDR1 MNHEY, CDR2 SVGEGT. V lost 6 bases, J lost 2 bases, and 7 bases stayed unmatched. This chain's CDR3 is CASSDGQDTGNTIYF. For the CDR3, the DNA is TGTGCCAGCAGCGACGGACAGGATACTGGAAACACCATATATTTT.